This T cell receptor beta chain was observed in a study of blood T cell repertoires in COVID-19. As for the study in general: The United States, Italy and Spain were the sources of the acute and convalescent COVID-19 samples. T cells, B-cell-depleted T cells, or PBMCs supplied cDNA or gDNA.

In the original workflow: Amplified reference gene primers provided the basis for estimating nucleated cell counts. TCRdb keeps only in-frame clones here, not all; method: immunoSEQ multiplex PCR. The V and J calls and clone size were taken over from that table, and D and trimming were inferred from the DNA. The sample yields under 250,000 clones, around 90% seen once. During active infection, Seattle patients enrolled and were then monitored through disease. Germline values: CDR1 LGHDT, CDR2 YNNKEL (reference sequence). After removal of 1 base from V and 6 bases from J, the junction contained 5 bases not matched to a gene. The CDR3 contains 14 residues.

This receptor was taken from a man in his thirties or forties with COVID-19, enrolled during active disease. Sample: peripheral blood. The chain employs TRBV3-1 (or the pseudogene TRBV3-2) and TRBJ2-7; TRBD2 aligns across 8 bases. The CDR3 region has the DNA TGTGCCAGCAGCCAAGGGCGGGGGGCGGCCGAGCAGTACTTC. The encoded protein is CASSQGRGAAEQYF.